The entry below gives a single T cell receptor beta chain sequence along with its context. Its antigen is unidentified. This record belongs to a study of OX40 agonist ivuxolimab in advanced cancers. Looking at the study overall: The patients received ivuxolimab by intravenous route every 2 weeks at 0.01 to 10 mg/kg. About 40% of patients had received prior checkpoint inhibitor therapy. Regarding the study as a whole: Some nonresponders likewise displayed low normalized T-cell clonal expansion. CD4+ and CD8+ blood T cells expanded clonally by week 6 at 0.1 to 3.0 mg/kg.

The table came from immunoSEQ multiplex PCR; TCRdb's copy has only in-frame clones and leaves some out. This table holds 45,000 to 60,000 clones, roughly 78% found once. Sequencing was performed on CD4+ or CD8+ T cells sorted from blood, taken in a trial of the OX40 agonist ivuxolimab. This receptor was taken from an adult with an advanced solid tumor such as melanoma, head and neck, liver or kidney cancer.

CDR3 in amino acids: CASSPPGGAISGNTIYF. The DNA of the CDR3 is TGTGCCAGCAGCCCACCCGGAGGGGCGATCTCTGGAAACACCATATATTTT. The chain combines TRBV4-2 with TRBJ1-3; maybe TRBD1 (5 bases). The V end lost 4 bases, the J end lost 0 bases, and 16 bases lay between the germline ends. Germline V gives CDR1 LGHNA, CDR2 YNFKEQ. The CDR3 sequence is 17 residues long.